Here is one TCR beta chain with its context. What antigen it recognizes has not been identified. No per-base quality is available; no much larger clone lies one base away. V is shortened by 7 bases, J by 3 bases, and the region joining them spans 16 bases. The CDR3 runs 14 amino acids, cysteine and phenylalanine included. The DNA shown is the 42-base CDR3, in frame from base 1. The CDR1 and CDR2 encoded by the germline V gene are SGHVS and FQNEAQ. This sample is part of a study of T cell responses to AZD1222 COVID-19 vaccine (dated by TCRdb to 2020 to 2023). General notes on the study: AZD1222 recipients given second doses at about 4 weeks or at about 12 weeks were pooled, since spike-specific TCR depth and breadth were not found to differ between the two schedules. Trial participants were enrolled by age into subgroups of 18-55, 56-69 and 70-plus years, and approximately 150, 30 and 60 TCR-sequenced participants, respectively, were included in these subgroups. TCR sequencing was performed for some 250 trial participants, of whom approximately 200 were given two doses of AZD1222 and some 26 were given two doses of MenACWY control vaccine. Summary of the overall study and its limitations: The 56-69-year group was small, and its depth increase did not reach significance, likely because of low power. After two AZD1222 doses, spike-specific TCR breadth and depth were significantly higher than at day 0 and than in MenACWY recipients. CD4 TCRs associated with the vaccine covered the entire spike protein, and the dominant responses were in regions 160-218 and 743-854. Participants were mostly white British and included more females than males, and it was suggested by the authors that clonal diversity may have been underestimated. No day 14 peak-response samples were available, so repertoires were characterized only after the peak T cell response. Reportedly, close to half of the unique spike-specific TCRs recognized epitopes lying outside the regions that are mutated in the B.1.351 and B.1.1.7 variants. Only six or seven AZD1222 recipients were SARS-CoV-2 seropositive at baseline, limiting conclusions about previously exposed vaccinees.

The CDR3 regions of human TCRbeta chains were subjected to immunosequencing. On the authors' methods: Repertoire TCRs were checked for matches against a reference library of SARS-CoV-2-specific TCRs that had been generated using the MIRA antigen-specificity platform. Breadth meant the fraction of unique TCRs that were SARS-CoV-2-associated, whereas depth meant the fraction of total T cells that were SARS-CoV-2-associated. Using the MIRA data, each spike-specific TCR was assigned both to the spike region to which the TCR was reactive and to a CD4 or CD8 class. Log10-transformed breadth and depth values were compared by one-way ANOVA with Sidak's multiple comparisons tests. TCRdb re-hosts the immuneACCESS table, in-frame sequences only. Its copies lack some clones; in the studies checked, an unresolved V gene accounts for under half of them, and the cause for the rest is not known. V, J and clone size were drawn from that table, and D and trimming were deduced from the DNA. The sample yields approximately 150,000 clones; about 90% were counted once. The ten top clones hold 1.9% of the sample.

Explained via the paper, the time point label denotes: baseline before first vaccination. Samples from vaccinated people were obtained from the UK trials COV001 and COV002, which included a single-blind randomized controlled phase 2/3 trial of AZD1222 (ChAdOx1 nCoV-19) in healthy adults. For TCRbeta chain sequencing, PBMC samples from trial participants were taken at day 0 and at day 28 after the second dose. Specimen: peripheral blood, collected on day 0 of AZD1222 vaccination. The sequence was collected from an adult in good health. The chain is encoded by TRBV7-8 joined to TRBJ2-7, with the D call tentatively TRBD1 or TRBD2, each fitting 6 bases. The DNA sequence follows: TGTGCCAGCACCGATACTGGGGGGCTCTACGAGCAGTACTTC. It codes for CASTDTGGLYEQYF.